Listed here are 23 T cell receptor beta chains from one sample, sequenced in a study of technical replicates of blood from four donors. Clones were read by immunoSEQ multiplex PCR, and TCRdb kept only the in-frame ones, dropping some. The sample has 74,000 or so clones, just over 90% seen once. Material for sequencing was T cells isolated from PBMCs. The receptors were sampled from a human donor in good health.

V gene TRBV9 combines with J gene TRBJ2-5; 9 bases fit TRBD2. CDR1 is SGDLS and CDR2 is YYNGEE in the germline V gene. Trimming at V came to 4 bases and at J to 4 bases, leaving 5 bases not matched to a gene. The CDR3 is 14 amino acids. The CDR3 nucleotides read TGTGCCAGCAGCCGCGGGGGGGCGGGAGAGACCCAGTACTTC. Amino acids: CASSRGGAGETQYF. Together with reference TRBV9 and TRBJ2-5, the CDR3 gives the full variable domain: DSGVTQTPKHLITATGQRVTLRCSPRSGDLSVYWYQQSLDQGLQFLIQYYNGEERAKGNILERFSAQQFPDLHSELNLSSLELGDSALYFCASSRGGAGETQYFGPGTRLLVL.

A single count supports this clone. This rearrangement joins TRBV19 to TRBJ2-7; TRBD1 agrees at 10 bases. Germline assignment: CDR1 LNHDA and CDR2 SQIVND (reference sequence). The CDR3 is 18 residues long. Trimming at V came to 9 bases and at J to 4 bases, leaving 21 bases not matched to a gene. CDR3 region: CASLFKRTGTGDWYEQYF. CDR3 bases: TGTGCCAGCCTATTTAAAAGAACCGGGACAGGGGATTGGTACGAGCAGTACTTC.

V gene TRBV7-8 combines with J gene TRBJ2-7; no clear D gene. This CDR3 comprises 11 residues. Germline assignment: CDR1 SGHVS and CDR2 FQNEAQ. The ends were cut back, 7 bases at V and 0 bases at J, with 4 bases in the middle. For the CDR3, the DNA is TGTGCCAGCACCCTCTCCTACGAGCAGTACTTC. Protein sequence: CASTLSYEQYF.

The rearrangement links TRBV18 to TRBJ1-1, with a tentative D call TRBD1 (5 bases). CDR1 is KGHSH, CDR2 LQKENI, per germline. V lost 0 bases and J 0 bases, leaving 8 bases between the germline ends. The CDR3 runs 15 residues. CDR3 coding DNA: TGTGCCAGCTCACCACCCCCGGGGGTGAACACTGAAGCTTTCTTT. It is translated as CASSPPPGVNTEAFF.

The gene calls are TRBV6-5 and TRBJ2-7, with D possibly matching TRBD1 (5 bases). The CDR3 loop spans 12 amino acids. CDR1 MNHEY and CDR2 SVGAGI come from the germline V gene. Trimming took off 6 bases at V and 3 bases at J, with 9 bases between the two ends. This CDR3 is CASRGPNYEQYF. The DNA of the CDR3 is TGTGCCAGCAGGGGGCCGAACTACGAGCAGTACTTC.

This clone has more than one count but fewer than ten. The V gene is TRBV7-9, the J gene TRBJ1-4; D is unresolved. CDR3 length: 13 amino acids. CDR1 and CDR2 from the germline V gene are SEHNR and FQNEAQ (reference sequence). V was cut by 2 bases and J by 4 bases, with 5 bases left in between. Here the CDR3 DNA reads TGTGCCAGCAGCTTACGGTTTAATGAAAAACTGTTTTTT. It is translated as CASSLRFNEKLFF.

This clone was observed a few times. The V gene is TRBV7-2, the J gene TRBJ1-5; maybe TRBD1 (6 bases). The CDR3 consists of 17 residues. Deletions cut 2 bases from V and 2 bases from J, with 16 bases between. Germline V gene data show CDR1 as SGHTA and CDR2 as FQGNSA. The CDR3 nucleotides are TGTGCCAGCAGCTTATTTGCGTCGTGGACAGGCAATCAGCCCCAGCATTTT. This codes for CASSLFASWTGNQPQHF.

The chain employs TRBV10-3 and TRBJ1-3; D unresolved. Germline lookup yields CDR1 ENHRY and CDR2 SYGVKD. CDR3 length equals 15 residues. The V gene lost 7 bases and the J gene lost 6 bases, with 19 bases spanning the gap. CDR3 residues: CAINPGWFGANTIYF. CDR3 coding DNA: TGTGCCATCAACCCGGGTTGGTTTGGCGCAAACACCATATATTTT.

CDR3 sequence reads: CASSGYRTGGTQYF. CDR3 coding DNA: TGTGCCAGCAGCGGATATAGGACGGGAGGGACCCAGTACTTC. V is TRBV9 and J is TRBJ2-5; TRBD2 aligns across 7 bases. The germline CDR1 and CDR2 sequences are SGDLS and YYNGEE. This CDR3 is 14 amino acids long. The V and J ends lost 3 bases and 7 bases, in that order; junction bases with no gene match: 9.

The genes are TRBV19 and TRBJ2-5; possibly TRBD1 for D (5 bases). Trimming removed 3 bases from V and 10 bases from J, with 9 bases in between. The CDR3 consists of 11 residues. Per the germline V gene, CDR1 is LNHDA and CDR2 is SQIVND (reference sequence). The CDR3 is CASSILGVQYF. In DNA, the CDR3 is TGTGCCAGTAGTATTTTAGGGGTCCAGTACTTC.

The chain couples TRBV28 to TRBJ2-5; no clear D. CDR1 MDHEN and CDR2 SYDVKM come from the germline V gene. Trimming took off 2 bases at V and 0 bases at J, with 4 bases between the two ends. CDR3 length: 13 residues. Here the CDR3 reads CASSLPDQETQYF. For the CDR3, the DNA is TGTGCCAGCAGTTTACCGGACCAAGAGACCCAGTACTTC.

This clone was observed a single time. The genes are TRBV5-1 and TRBJ1-3, with TRBD1 matching 7 bases. Germline CDR1 reads SGHRS; CDR2 reads YFSETQ. The CDR3 is 16 amino acids. After removal of 2 bases from V and 0 bases from J, the junction contained 5 bases not matched to a gene. The CDR3 nucleotides read TGCGCCAGCAGCTTACCTACAGGGGACTCTGGAAACACCATATATTTT. Translated: CASSLPTGDSGNTIYF.

This chain links TRBV15 with TRBJ1-2; 8 positions agree with TRBD1. CDR3 length equals 15 residues. From germline, CDR1 is LNHNV and CDR2 YYDKDF (reference sequence). V shed 2 bases and J 3 bases; nucleotides not matched to a gene: 5. The DNA of the CDR3 is TGTGCCACCAGCAGAACCGAGACAGGGGACTATGGCTACACCTTC. Translating it yields CATSRTETGDYGYTF. The variable domain in full, with the rest retrieved from reference TRBV15 and TRBJ1-2, is DAMVIQNPRYQVTQFGKPVTLSCSQTLNHNVMYWYQQKSSQAPKLLFHYYDKDFNNEADTPDNFQSRRPNTSFCFLDIRSPGLGDTAMYLCATSRTETGDYGYTFGSGTRLTVV.

The rearrangement links TRBV6-5 to TRBJ2-1, with 8 bases that match TRBD1. V trimming: 4 bases; J trimming: 4 bases; junction bases outside the gene matches: 6. Germline lookup yields CDR1 MNHEY and CDR2 SVGAGI. The CDR3 is 15 amino acids. CDR3 protein: CASSFQGAAYNEQFF. The CDR3 nucleotides read TGTGCCAGCAGTTTCCAGGGGGCGGCTTACAATGAGCAGTTCTTC.

V gene TRBV6-1 combines with J gene TRBJ2-7, with D possibly being TRBD2 (6 bases). V lost 5 bases and J lost 0, with 11 bases in between. The CDR3 length is 14 residues. The germline V gene encodes CDR1 MNHNS and CDR2 SASEGT. CDR3 protein: CASSFGGGSYEQYF. In nucleotides, the CDR3 is TGTGCCAGCAGTTTCGGGGGAGGCTCCTACGAGCAGTACTTC.

This clone was observed a single time. The chain is built from TRBV5-1 and TRBJ2-1; D not resolved. CDR3 length: 14 amino acids. Between the trimmed V and J ends, which lost 0 bases and 5 bases, there was a span of 9 bases. Germline V gene lookup returns CDR1 SGHRS and CDR2 YFSETQ. The CDR3 coding sequence is TGCGCCAGCAGCTTGGGCTCAAGCGACAATGAGCAGTTCTTC. This sequence encodes CASSLGSSDNEQFF.

This chain joins TRBV7-9 and TRBJ2-1; D possibly corresponds to TRBD1 (6 bases). Germline-derived CDR1 and CDR2 are SEHNR and FQNEAQ (reference sequence). The CDR3 runs 17 residues. V dropped 5 bases and J dropped 7 bases, with 24 bases sitting between them. For the CDR3, the DNA is TGTGCCAGCAGCCAAAGACAGGCCGGGGAGTTTGGTAATGAGCAGTTCTTC. Its translation: CASSQRQAGEFGNEQFF.

V gene TRBV4-1 combines with J gene TRBJ2-3, with 7 bases lining up with TRBD2. CDR1 is MGHRA and CDR2 is YSYEKL in the germline V gene. V gave up 0 bases and J gave up 1 base; unmatched junction bases: 4. The CDR3 is made up of 16 amino acids. Written as DNA, the CDR3 is TGCGCCAGCAGCCAAGATCCCGCGGGGGGCACAGATACGCAGTATTTT. Translated: CASSQDPAGGTDTQYF.

This clone was observed once. V usage is TRBV10-2 and J usage is TRBJ2-1; 10 bases map to TRBD2. There are 14 residues in the CDR3. Germline CDR1 is WSHSY and CDR2 is SAAADI. J gave up 10 bases and V 7 bases, and 10 bases lay outside the gene matches. The CDR3 loop reads CASIGPSGSEEQFF. For the CDR3, the DNA is TGCGCCAGCATTGGCCCTAGCGGGAGTGAGGAGCAGTTCTTC.

V usage is TRBV2 and J usage is TRBJ1-6; TRBD1 agrees at 7 bases. Germline V lookup: CDR1 SNHLY, CDR2 FYNNEI. Unmatched junction bases numbered 9, after V lost 6 bases and J lost 10 bases. The CDR3 extends over 14 amino acids. CDR3 sequence: CASRKDRFGSPLHF. In DNA, the CDR3 is TGTGCCAGCAGGAAGGACAGGTTTGGGTCACCCCTCCACTTT.

The chain links TRBV7-9 to TRBJ2-1; TRBD1 might be the D (6 bases). This CDR3 has 14 residues. Per the germline V gene, CDR1 is SEHNR and CDR2 is FQNEAQ (reference sequence). Deletions cut 5 bases from V and 7 bases from J, with 15 bases between. The CDR3 region has the DNA TGTGCCAGCAGCCCCCGACAGGCCGAAAATGAGCAGTTCTTC. Translation: CASSPRQAENEQFF. The full variable domain, completed using reference TRBV7-9 and TRBJ2-1, is DTGVSQNPRHKITKRGQNVTFRCDPISEHNRLYWYRQTLGQGPEFLTYFQNEAQLEKSRLLSDRFSAERPKGSFSTLEIQRTEQGDSAMYLCASSPRQAENEQFFGPGTRLTVL.

The CDR3 loop reads CASNTAGSSYEQYF. As DNA, the CDR3 is TGTGCCAGCAATACGGCGGGGTCTTCCTACGAGCAGTACTTC. The chain carries TRBV2 and TRBJ2-7; possible D gene TRBD2, 6 bases. Germline CDR1 is SNHLY and CDR2 is FYNNEI. V was cut by 7 bases and J by 1 base, with 14 bases left in between. This CDR3 comprises 14 residues. The full variable domain, its missing parts supplied by reference TRBV2 and TRBJ2-7, is EPEVTQTPSHQVTQMGQEVILRCVPISNHLYFYWYRQILGQKVEFLVSFYNNEISEKSEIFDDQFSVERPDGSNFTLKIRSTKLEDSAMYFCASNTAGSSYEQYFGPGTRLTVT.

V and J are TRBV5-8 and TRBJ2-4; D gene ambiguous. This CDR3 comprises 14 residues. Trimming pared 5 bases from V and 1 base from J, leaving 10 bases between. Germline CDR1 SGHTS, CDR2 YDEGEE. In DNA form, the CDR3 reads TGTGCCAGCAGTTTAGACGGGGCCAAAAACATTCAGTACTTC. It codes for CASSLDGAKNIQYF.